The entry that follows covers one T cell receptor beta chain sequence. Its antigen is not known. The CDR3 runs to 14 residues. The ends lost 4 bases at V and 5 bases at J; junction bases unmatched: 4. Germline CDR1 and CDR2: SQVTM and ANQGSEA. This sample was included in a study of siplizumab effects on memory and regulatory T cells. Turning to the study itself: Siplizumab at 0.75 to 1 ug/mL was tested against drug-free controls in paired reactions.

In each sample, about 100,000 TCR templates were assayed. Repertoires were generated with immunoSEQ multiplex PCR, while TCRdb's copy carries only in-frame clones and drops some. The sample includes 20,000 or so clones, about 45% of them seen just once. Cells from the mixed lymphocyte reaction were cocultured for six to seven days at 37°C. Study-wide findings and caveats: The authors could not assign a naive or memory phenotype to roughly 75-95% of proliferating CD4+ or CD8+ clones. Memory cells seemed less diverse than naive T cells, which seemed major alloresponse contributors.

The chain joins TRBV29-1 to TRBJ2-5; 13 bases line up with TRBD2. The TCR comes from a human donor in good health; the cells came from an allogeneic mixed lymphocyte reaction. Some clones in this sample may be carry-over from other donors' samples. The sequenced sample was CFSE-low (dividing) CD4+ T cells sorted from an allogeneic mixed lymphocyte reaction. In DNA, the CDR3 is TGCAGCGTTGGAGGGACTAGCGGGGTCGAGACCCAGTACTTC. It translates to CSVGGTSGVETQYF.